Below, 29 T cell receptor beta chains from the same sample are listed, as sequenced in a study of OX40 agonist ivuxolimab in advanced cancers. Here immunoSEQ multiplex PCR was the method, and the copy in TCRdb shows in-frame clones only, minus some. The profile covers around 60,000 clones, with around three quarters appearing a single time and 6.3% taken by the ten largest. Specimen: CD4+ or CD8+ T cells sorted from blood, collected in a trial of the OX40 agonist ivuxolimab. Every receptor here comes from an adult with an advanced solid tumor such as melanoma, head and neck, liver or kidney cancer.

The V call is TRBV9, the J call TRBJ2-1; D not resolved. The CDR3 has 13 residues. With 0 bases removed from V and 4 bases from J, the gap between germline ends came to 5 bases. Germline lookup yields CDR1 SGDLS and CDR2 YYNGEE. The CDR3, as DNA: TGTGCCAGCAGCGTAGCCCCTTACAATGAGCAGTTCTTC. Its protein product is CASSVAPYNEQFF. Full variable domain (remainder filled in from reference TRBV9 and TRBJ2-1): DSGVTQTPKHLITATGQRVTLRCSPRSGDLSVYWYQQSLDQGLQFLIQYYNGEERAKGNILERFSAQQFPDLHSELNLSSLELGDSALYFCASSVAPYNEQFFGPGTRLTVL.

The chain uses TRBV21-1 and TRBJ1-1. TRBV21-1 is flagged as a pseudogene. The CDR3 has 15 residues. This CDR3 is CASVGRGLGDTEAFF. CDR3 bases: TGTGCCAGCGTCGGGAGGGGACTGGGTGACACTGAAGCTTTCTTT.

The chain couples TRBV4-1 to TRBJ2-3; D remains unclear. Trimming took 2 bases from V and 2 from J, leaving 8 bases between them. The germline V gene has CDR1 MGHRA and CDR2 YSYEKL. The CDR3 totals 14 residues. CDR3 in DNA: TGCGCCAGCAGCCAAAAGGGAATCACAGATACGCAGTATTTT. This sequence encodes CASSQKGITDTQYF.

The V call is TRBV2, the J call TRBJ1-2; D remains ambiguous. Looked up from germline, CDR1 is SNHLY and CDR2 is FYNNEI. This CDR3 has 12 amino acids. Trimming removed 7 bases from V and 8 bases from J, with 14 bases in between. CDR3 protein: CASIPRSQGYTF. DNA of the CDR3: TGTGCCAGCATCCCCAGGTCTCAGGGCTACACCTTC.

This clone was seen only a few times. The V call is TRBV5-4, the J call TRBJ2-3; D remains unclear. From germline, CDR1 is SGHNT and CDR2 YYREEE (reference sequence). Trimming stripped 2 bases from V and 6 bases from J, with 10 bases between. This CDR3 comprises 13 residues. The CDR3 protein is CASSFYTRDTQYF. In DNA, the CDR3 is TGTGCCAGCAGCTTCTATACCAGGGATACGCAGTATTTT.

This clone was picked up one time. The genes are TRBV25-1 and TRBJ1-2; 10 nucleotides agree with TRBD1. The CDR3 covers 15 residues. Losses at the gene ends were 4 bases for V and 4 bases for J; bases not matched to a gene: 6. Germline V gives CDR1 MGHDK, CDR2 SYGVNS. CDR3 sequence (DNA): TGTGCCAGCAGTGTTTGGGGGACAGGGGCCTATGGCTACACCTTC. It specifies CASSVWGTGAYGYTF.

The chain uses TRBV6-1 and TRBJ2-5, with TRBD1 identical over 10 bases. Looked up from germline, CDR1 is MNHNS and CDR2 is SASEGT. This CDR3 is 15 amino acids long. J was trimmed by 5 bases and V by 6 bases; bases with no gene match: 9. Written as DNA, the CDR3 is TGTGCCAGCAGGTCAGGACAGGGGGGTTTCGAGACCCAGTACTTC. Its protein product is CASRSGQGGFETQYF.

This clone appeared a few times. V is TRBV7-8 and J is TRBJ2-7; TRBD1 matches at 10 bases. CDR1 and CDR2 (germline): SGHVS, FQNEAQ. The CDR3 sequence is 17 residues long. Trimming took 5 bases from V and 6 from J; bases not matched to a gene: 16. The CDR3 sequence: CASSQKRGTGATGEQYF. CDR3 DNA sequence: TGTGCCAGCAGCCAAAAGAGGGGGACAGGGGCGACGGGCGAGCAGTACTTC.

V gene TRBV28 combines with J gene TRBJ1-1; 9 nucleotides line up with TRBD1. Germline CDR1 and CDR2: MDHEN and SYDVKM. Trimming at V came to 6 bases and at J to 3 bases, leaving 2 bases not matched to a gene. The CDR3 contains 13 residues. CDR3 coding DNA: TGTGCCAGCAGAGACAGGGGGGACACTGAAGCTTTCTTT. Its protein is CASRDRGDTEAFF.

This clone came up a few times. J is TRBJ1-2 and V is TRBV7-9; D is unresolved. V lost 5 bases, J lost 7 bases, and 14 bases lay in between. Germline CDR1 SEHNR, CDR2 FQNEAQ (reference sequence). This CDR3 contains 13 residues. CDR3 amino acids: CASSPGRERGYTF. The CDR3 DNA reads TGTGCCAGCAGCCCTGGGAGGGAGCGTGGCTACACCTTC.

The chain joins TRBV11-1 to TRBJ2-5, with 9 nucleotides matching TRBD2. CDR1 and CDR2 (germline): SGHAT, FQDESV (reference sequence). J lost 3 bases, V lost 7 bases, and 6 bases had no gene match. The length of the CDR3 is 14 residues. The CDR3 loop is CASTATSGEETQYF. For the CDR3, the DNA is TGTGCCAGCACCGCGACTAGCGGCGAAGAGACCCAGTACTTC.

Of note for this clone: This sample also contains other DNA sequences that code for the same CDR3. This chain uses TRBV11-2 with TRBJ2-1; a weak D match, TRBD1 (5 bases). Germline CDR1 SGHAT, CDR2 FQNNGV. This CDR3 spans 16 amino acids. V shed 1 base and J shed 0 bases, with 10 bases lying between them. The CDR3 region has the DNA TGTGCCAGCAGCTTAGGTGGGGCTAGCTCCTACAATGAGCAGTTCTTC. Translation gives CASSLGGASSYNEQFF.

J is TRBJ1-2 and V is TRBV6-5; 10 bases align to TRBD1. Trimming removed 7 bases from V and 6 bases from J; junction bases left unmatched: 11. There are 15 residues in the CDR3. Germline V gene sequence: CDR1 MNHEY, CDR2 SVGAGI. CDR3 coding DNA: TGTGCCAGCACTAAAAGTCGGGACAGGGGAAATGGCTACACCTTC. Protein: CASTKSRDRGNGYTF.

The CDR3 nucleotides read TGCGCCAGCAGCCAGGAGTACTTC. Translation gives CASSQEYF. The gene calls are TRBV23-1 and TRBJ2-7; D unclear. TRBV23-1 is an open reading frame, and its role is uncertain. CDR3 length equals 8 residues. Trimming pared 6 bases from V and 11 bases from J, leaving 5 bases between.

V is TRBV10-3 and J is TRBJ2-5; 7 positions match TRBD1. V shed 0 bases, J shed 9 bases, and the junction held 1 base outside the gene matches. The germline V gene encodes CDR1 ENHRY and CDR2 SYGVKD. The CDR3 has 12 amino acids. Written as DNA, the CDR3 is TGTGCCATCAGTGAGTCAGGGGGCGCCCAGTACTTC. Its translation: CAISESGGAQYF.

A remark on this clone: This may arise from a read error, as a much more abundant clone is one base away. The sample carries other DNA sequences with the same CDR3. The CDR3 reads CASSDRTALHF. CDR3 DNA sequence: TGTGCCAGCAGTGATCGGACGGCCCTTCACTTT. This sequence joins TRBV6-5 and TRBJ1-6, with unresolved D. Per germline, CDR1 MNHEY and CDR2 SVGAGI. CDR3 length: 11 residues.

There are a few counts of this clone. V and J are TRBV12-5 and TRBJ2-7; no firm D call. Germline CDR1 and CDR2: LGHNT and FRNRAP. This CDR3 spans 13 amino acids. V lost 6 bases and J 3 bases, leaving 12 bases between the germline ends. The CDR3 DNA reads TGTGCTAGTGGCCGCGACGTAGACTACGAGCAGTACTTC. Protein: CASGRDVDYEQYF.

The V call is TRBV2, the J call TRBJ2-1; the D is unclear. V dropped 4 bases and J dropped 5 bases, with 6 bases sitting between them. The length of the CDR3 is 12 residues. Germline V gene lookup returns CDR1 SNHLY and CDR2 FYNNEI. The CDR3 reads CASSGVHNEQFF. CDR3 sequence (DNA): TGTGCCAGCAGTGGGGTCCACAATGAGCAGTTCTTC.

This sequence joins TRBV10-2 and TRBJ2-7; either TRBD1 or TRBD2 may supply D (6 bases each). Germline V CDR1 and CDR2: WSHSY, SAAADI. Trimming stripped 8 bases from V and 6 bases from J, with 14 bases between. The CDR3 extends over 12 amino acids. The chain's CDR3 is CASLSGGLEQYF. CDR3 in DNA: TGCGCCAGCCTATCTGGGGGGCTCGAGCAGTACTTC.

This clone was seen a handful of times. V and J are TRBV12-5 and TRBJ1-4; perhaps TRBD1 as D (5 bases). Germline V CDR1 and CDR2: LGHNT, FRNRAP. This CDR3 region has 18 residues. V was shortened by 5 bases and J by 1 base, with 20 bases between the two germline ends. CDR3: CASGLGRWRGGTNEKLFF. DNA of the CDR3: TGTGCTAGTGGTCTCGGACGGTGGCGTGGGGGAACTAATGAAAAACTGTTTTTT.

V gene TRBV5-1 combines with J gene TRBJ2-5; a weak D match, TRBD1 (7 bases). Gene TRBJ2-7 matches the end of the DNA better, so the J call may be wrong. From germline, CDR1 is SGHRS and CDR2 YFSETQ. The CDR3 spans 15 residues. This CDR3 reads CASSLAVRGADEQYF. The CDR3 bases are TGCGCCAGCAGCTTGGCAGTCAGGGGGGCCGACGAGCAGTACTTC.

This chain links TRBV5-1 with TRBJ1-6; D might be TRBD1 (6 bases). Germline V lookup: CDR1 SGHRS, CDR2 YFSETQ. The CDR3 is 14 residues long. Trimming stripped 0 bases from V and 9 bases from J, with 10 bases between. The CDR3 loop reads CASSLEGGSSPLHF. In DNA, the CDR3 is TGCGCCAGCAGCTTGGAGGGGGGCAGTTCACCCCTCCACTTT.

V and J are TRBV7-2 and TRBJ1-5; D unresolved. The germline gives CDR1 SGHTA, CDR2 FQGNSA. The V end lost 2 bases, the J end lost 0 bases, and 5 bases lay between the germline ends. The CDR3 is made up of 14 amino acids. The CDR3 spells CASSLTNSNQPQHF. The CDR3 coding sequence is TGTGCCAGCAGCTTAACGAATAGCAATCAGCCCCAGCATTTT.

DNA for the CDR3: TGTGCCAGCTCACCACTCTACCATCCGCAGTCCAAGTACCAAGAGACCCAGTACTTC. The encoded protein is CASSPLYHPQSKYQETQYF. The V gene is TRBV18, the J gene TRBJ2-5, with D unresolved. The V gene's germline CDR1 is KGHSH and CDR2 LQKENI. This CDR3 is 19 amino acids long. V lost 1 base to trimming and J lost 0 bases, with 21 bases between them.

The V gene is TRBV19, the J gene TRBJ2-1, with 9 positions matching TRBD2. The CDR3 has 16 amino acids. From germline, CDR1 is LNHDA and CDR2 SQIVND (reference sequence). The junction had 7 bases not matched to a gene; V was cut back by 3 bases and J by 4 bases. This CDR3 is CASSISMTSGYNEQFF. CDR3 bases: TGTGCCAGTAGTATTTCGATGACTAGCGGATACAATGAGCAGTTCTTC.

As DNA, the CDR3 is TGTGCCAGCGGGAAAGAGGGGTCTCCCTCTGGAAACACCATATATTTT. Protein sequence: CASGKEGSPSGNTIYF. This rearrangement joins TRBV5-6 to TRBJ1-3; D may be TRBD1 (5 bases). Between the trimmed V and J ends, which lost 7 bases and 0 bases, there was a span of 17 bases. CDR3 size: 16 residues. Germline V CDR1 and CDR2: SGHDT, YYEEEE.

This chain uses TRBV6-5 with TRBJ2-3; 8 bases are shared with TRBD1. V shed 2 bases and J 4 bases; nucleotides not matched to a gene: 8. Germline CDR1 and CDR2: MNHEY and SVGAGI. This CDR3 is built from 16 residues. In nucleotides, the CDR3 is TGTGCCAGCAGTTACGAAGAGGCAGGGGGCGCAGATACGCAGTATTTT. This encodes CASSYEEAGGADTQYF.

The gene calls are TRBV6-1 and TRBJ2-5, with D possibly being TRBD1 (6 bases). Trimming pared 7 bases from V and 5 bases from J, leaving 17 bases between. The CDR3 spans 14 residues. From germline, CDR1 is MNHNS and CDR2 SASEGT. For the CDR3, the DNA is TGTGCCAGCACCGCCGGGACATTTTGGGAGACCCAGTACTTC. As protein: CASTAGTFWETQYF.

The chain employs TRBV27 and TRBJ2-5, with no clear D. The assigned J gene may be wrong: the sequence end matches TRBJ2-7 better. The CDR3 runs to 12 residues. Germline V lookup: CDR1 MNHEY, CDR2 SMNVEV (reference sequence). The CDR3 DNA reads TGTGCCAGCAGGGGATATAACTACGAGCAGTACTTC. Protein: CASRGYNYEQYF.